The rows below give T cell receptor beta chains drawn from one sample of a study of T cell responses to AZD1222 COVID-19 vaccine. Profiling relied on immunoSEQ multiplex PCR, and the TCRdb table lists in-frame clones only, not all of them. Here the sample spans over 45,000 clones, 89% being singletons. Material: peripheral blood, obtained on day 0 of AZD1222 vaccination. Receptors originate from an adult in good health. The CDR3 runs from the conserved cysteine through the conserved F or W. The D gene is left open where the match is weak. A clone size is listed for some rows: how often the clone was seen (once, few, many), or a class if it is expanded.

d_call clone_size j_call v_call cdr3_length cdr3_aa cdr3_nt
TRBD1 NA TRBJ1-2 TRBV6-2/TRBV6-3 14 CASSPVGGGYGYTF TGTGCCAGCAGTCCGGTAGGGGGCGGGTATGGCTACACCTTC
TRBD2 NA TRBJ2-5 TRBV3-1/TRBV3-2 16 CASSQEKTSRQETQYF TGTGCCAGCAGCCAAGAAAAGACTAGCAGGCAAGAGACCCAGTACTTC
NA NA TRBJ2-7 TRBV10-3 13 CAINSGDENEQYF TGTGCCATCAATAGCGGAGACGAAAACGAGCAGTACTTC
NA NA TRBJ1-6 TRBV14 13 CASSQGGWLPLHF TGTGCCAGCAGCCAAGGGGGATGGCTACCCCTCCACTTT
NA NA TRBJ1-5 TRBV19 16 CASSSRPEVGNQPQHF TGTGCCAGTAGTTCCCGACCTGAGGTCGGCAATCAGCCCCAGCATTTT
NA once TRBJ1-5 TRBV30 16 CAWSVLGDSPNQPQHF TGTGCCTGGAGTGTACTAGGAGACAGTCCCAATCAGCCCCAGCATTTT
TRBD2 NA TRBJ2-3 TRBV19 15 CASSNSGRGGDTQYF TGTGCCAGTAGCAATAGCGGGAGAGGCGGAGATACGCAGTATTTT
NA NA TRBJ2-3 TRBV28 15 CASTPPPQGGHTQYF TGTGCCAGCACCCCCCCGCCGCAGGGCGGGCATACGCAGTATTTT
TRBD2 NA TRBJ2-1 TRBV5-1 14 CASSRTSGNNEQFF TGCGCCAGCAGCCGGACTAGCGGAAACAATGAGCAGTTCTTC
TRBD1 NA TRBJ1-2 TRBV6-2/TRBV6-3 15 CASSSPGQGNYGYTF TGTGCCAGCAGTTCCCCGGGACAGGGGAACTATGGCTACACCTTC
NA few TRBJ1-2 TRBV9 14 CASSVASQPRGYTF TGTGCCAGCAGCGTAGCTAGCCAGCCCAGGGGCTACACCTTC
NA NA TRBJ2-3 TRBV6-5 13 CASSRGFTDTQYF TGTGCCAGCAGTCGGGGTTTCACAGATACGCAGTATTTT
NA NA TRBJ2-7 TRBV30 12 CAWNSGSYEQYF TGTGCCTGGAATAGTGGGAGCTACGAGCAGTACTTC
NA NA TRBJ2-1 TRBV9 15 CASSVKGRNYNEQFF TGTGCCAGCAGCGTAAAAGGGCGAAACTACAATGAGCAGTTCTTC
TRBD2 NA TRBJ2-1 TRBV27 15 CASRGLAGNKNEQFF TGTGCCAGCAGGGGACTAGCGGGAAACAAAAATGAGCAGTTCTTC
TRBD2 NA TRBJ2-2 TRBV5-1 14 CASRAGTSGGELFF TGCGCCAGCAGGGCCGGGACTAGCGGCGGGGAGCTGTTTTTT
TRBD1 NA TRBJ1-2 TRBV28 15 CASSSSGGINYGYTF TGTGCCAGCAGTTCTTCAGGGGGAATAAACTATGGCTACACCTTC
NA NA TRBJ1-4 TRBV15 16 CATSRDPGGYNEKLFF TGTGCCACCAGCAGAGATCCGGGGGGCTATAATGAAAAACTGTTTTTT
NA NA TRBJ2-7 TRBV4-1 14 CASSQEASSYEQYF TGCGCCAGCAGCCAAGAGGCCAGCTCCTACGAGCAGTACTTC
NA NA TRBJ2-7 TRBV15 15 CATSRVHRDSYEQYF TGTGCCACCAGCAGAGTTCACAGGGACTCCTACGAGCAGTACTTC
TRBD1 NA TRBJ1-1 TRBV19 13 CATRDRGNTEAFF TGTGCCACCCGGGACAGGGGGAACACTGAAGCTTTCTTT
NA NA TRBJ2-3 TRBV3-1/TRBV3-2 13 CASSQARASEAYF TGTGCCAGCAGCCAGGCAAGAGCTAGCGAAGCGTATTTT
NA NA TRBJ1-5 TRBV28 13 CASSPQGSSPQHF TGTGCCAGCAGTCCCCAGGGTTCTTCGCCCCAGCATTTT
TRBD1 NA TRBJ1-2 TRBV27 14 CASSPSGQNYGYTF TGTGCCAGCAGTCCTTCGGGACAGAACTATGGCTACACCTTC
NA NA TRBJ1-1 TRBV7-2 13 CASSLAMETEAFF TGTGCCAGCAGCTTAGCCATGGAGACTGAAGCTTTCTTT
TRBD1 NA TRBJ1-1 TRBV9 13 CASSVGQGTEAFF TGTGCCAGCAGCGTAGGACAGGGGACTGAAGCTTTCTTT
NA NA TRBJ1-3 TRBV19 14 CASRPDRTGNTIYF TGTGCCAGTAGGCCAGACCGAACTGGAAACACCATATATTTT
NA once TRBJ2-1 TRBV24-1 13 CATSGPGRDEQFF TGTGCCACCAGTGGTCCAGGGCGGGATGAGCAGTTCTTC
NA NA TRBJ1-5 TRBV28 12 CASSPGNQPQHF TGTGCCAGCAGTCCGGGGAATCAGCCCCAGCATTTT
NA few TRBJ1-5 TRBV6-1 14 CASSEGTPYQPQHF TGTGCCAGCAGTGAAGGGACACCATATCAGCCCCAGCATTTT
NA NA TRBJ1-2 TRBV7-9 14 CASSRQGLDYGYTF TGTGCCAGCAGCCGTCAGGGGCTTGACTATGGCTACACCTTC
NA NA TRBJ1-5 TRBV1 16 CTSSHIQGVSNQPQHF TGCACCAGCAGCCATATTCAGGGGGTGAGCAATCAGCCCCAGCATTTT
NA once TRBJ1-6 TRBV28 16 CASSLPGTSYNSPLHF TGTGCCAGCAGTTTACCCGGGACAAGTTATAATTCACCCCTCCACTTT
NA NA TRBJ1-5 TRBV6-5 13 CASRFGGLQPQHF TGTGCCAGCAGGTTCGGGGGGTTGCAGCCCCAGCATTTT
TRBD2 NA TRBJ2-3 TRBV3-1/TRBV3-2 18 CASSHYTSGSLRTDTQYF TGTGCCAGCAGCCATTACACTAGCGGGAGCTTGCGCACAGATACGCAGTATTTT
NA NA TRBJ2-1 TRBV7-9 14 CASSLAGGYDEQFF TGTGCCAGCAGCTTAGCAGGGGGATACGATGAGCAGTTCTTC
NA NA TRBJ2-3 TRBV5-5 16 CASSFPVQETTDTQYF TGTGCCAGCAGCTTTCCGGTACAGGAGACCACAGATACGCAGTATTTT
NA NA TRBJ1-6 TRBV7-9 17 CASSLGGGRSYNSPLHF TGTGCCAGCAGCTTAGGGGGTGGCCGATCCTATAATTCACCCCTCCACTTT
TRBD2 NA TRBJ2-1 TRBV28 17 CASRDVAGTSGKGEQFF TGTGCCAGCAGGGATGTGGCCGGGACTAGCGGGAAAGGTGAGCAGTTCTTC
NA NA TRBJ1-1 TRBV5-1 16 CASSSKIRAQNTEAFF TGCGCCAGCAGCTCGAAAATCCGGGCCCAGAACACTGAAGCTTTCTTT
NA NA TRBJ1-1 TRBV28 12 CASSIPFTEAFF TGTGCCAGCAGTATCCCTTTTACTGAAGCTTTCTTT
NA NA TRBJ2-7 TRBV7-2 11 CASSFSYEQYF TGTGCCAGCAGCTTCTCCTACGAGCAGTACTTC
TRBD1 NA TRBJ2-1 TRBV3-1/TRBV3-2 17 CASSLRPGQVTYNEQFF TGTGCCAGCAGTCTTAGACCGGGACAGGTAACCTACAATGAGCAGTTCTTC
TRBD1 NA TRBJ2-6 TRBV19 18 CASSILPDRGSGANVLTF TGTGCCAGTAGTATACTCCCGGACAGGGGCTCTGGGGCCAACGTCCTGACTTTC
TRBD2 few TRBJ2-1 TRBV7-2 17 CASSFGGGGSTYNEQFF TGTGCCAGCAGCTTCGGTGGGGGGGGTAGCACCTACAATGAGCAGTTCTTC
NA NA TRBJ1-4 TRBV5-1 15 CASSLFGATNEKLFF TGCGCCAGCAGCTTGTTTGGCGCAACTAATGAAAAACTGTTTTTT
NA NA TRBJ1-1 TRBV7-9 12 CASSLEVTKAFF TGTGCCAGCAGCTTAGAGGTGACGAAAGCTTTCTTT
TRBD2 NA TRBJ2-7 TRBV27 15 CASSSPTSGTYEQYF TGTGCCAGCAGTTCGCCGACTAGCGGGACCTACGAGCAGTACTTC
TRBD1 NA TRBJ2-5 TRBV6-5 14 CASSSGTGTETQYF TGTGCCAGCAGTTCCGGGACAGGGACAGAGACCCAGTACTTC
TRBD1 NA TRBJ2-7 TRBV2 13 CASRQGLSYEQYF TGTGCCAGCAGACAGGGGCTCTCCTACGAGCAGTACTTC
NA NA TRBJ1-4 TRBV6-5 14 CASSYRGQGEKLFF TGTGCCAGCAGTTACCGGGGGCAGGGTGAAAAACTGTTTTTT
NA NA TRBJ1-4 TRBV6-5 14 CASSGRRSNEKLFF TGTGCCAGCAGCGGCCGTCGATCTAATGAAAAACTGTTTTTT
NA few TRBJ2-2 TRBV30 14 CAWARTSNTGELFF TGTGCCTGGGCCCGGACATCTAACACCGGGGAGCTGTTTTTT